The 19 T cell receptor beta chains in this list originate from one sample, sequenced in a study of T cell clusters in autoimmune cytopenias. Multiplex touch-down PCR amplified TRB using TRB-A and TRB-B pools in one tube. TCRdb re-called the multiplex PCR reads and catalogs CDR3 proteins one per entry, DNA excluded. The sample shows approximately 9,100 distinct CDR3 sequences, and 4.1% sits with its ten largest clones. Approximately 40,000 genome equivalents of blood DNA were amplified for TRB. The sample was peripheral blood. The receptors were sampled from a human donor with an autoimmune cytopenia or autoimmune hepatitis (not recorded which).

The V and J genes are TRBV30 and TRBJ2-7. Germline lookup yields CDR1 GTSNPN and CDR2 SVGIG (reference sequence). The CDR3 is 12 residues long. The CDR3: CAWSDTPGQAYF.

Measured by frequency, this clonotype is medium-sized. V and J are TRBV6-6 and TRBJ2-7; absent DNA, TCRdb's TRBD2 call cannot be checked. The CDR3 has 14 amino acids. CDR1 is MNHNY and CDR2 is SVGAGI in the germline V gene (reference sequence). CDR3 residues: CASGEASGSHEQYF.

Measured by frequency, this clonotype is medium-sized. The V call is TRBV6-5, the J call TRBJ1-1; the D call of TRBD1 rests on TCRdb alone, since no DNA is present to check it. There are 13 residues in the CDR3. CDR1 and CDR2 (germline): MNHEY, SVGAGI. The CDR3 is CASSSTDSREAFF.

The chain couples TRBV20-1 to TRBJ2-6; absent DNA, TCRdb's TRBD1 call cannot be checked. Per germline, CDR1 DFQATT and CDR2 SNEGSKA (reference sequence). The length of the CDR3 is 15 residues. The CDR3 region is CSAIQGSSGANVLTF.

The rearrangement links TRBV28 to TRBJ2-7; the D call from TCRdb, TRBD1, cannot be confirmed without DNA. Germline loops: CDR1 MDHEN, CDR2 SYDVKM. This CDR3 is built from 14 residues. CDR3 amino acids: CASTRGGLKDEQYF. The full variable domain, in which reference TRBV28 and TRBJ2-7 provide the parts outside the CDR3, is DVKVTQSSRYLVKRTGEKVFLECVQDMDHENMFWYRQDPGLGLRLIYFSYDVKMKEKGDIPEGYSVSREKKERFSLILESASTNQTSMYLCASTRGGLKDEQYFGPGTRLTVT.

The chain links TRBV27 to TRBJ1-2; the D call from TCRdb, TRBD1, cannot be confirmed without DNA. The germline V gene encodes CDR1 MNHEY and CDR2 SMNVEV (reference sequence). The CDR3 has 15 amino acids. This chain's CDR3 is CASSPADRINYGYTF.

The V call is TRBV27, the J call TRBJ1-2; TCRdb proposes TRBD1, but this gene call is untestable without DNA. The CDR3 contains 15 residues. Germline V lookup: CDR1 MNHEY, CDR2 SMNVEV (reference sequence). The CDR3 spells CASSTLGTGNYGYTF.

V usage is TRBV12-3 or TRBV12-4 and J usage is TRBJ1-6; TCRdb outputs TRBD1, but without DNA this stays unchecked. This CDR3 is built from 14 residues. The CDR3 sequence: CASSLGDSSSPLHF.

This chain links TRBV27 with TRBJ1-2; there is no DNA to check the TCRdb D call of TRBD1. The CDR3 covers 13 residues. Looked up from germline, CDR1 is MNHEY and CDR2 is SMNVEV (reference sequence). Here the CDR3 reads CASRHRGDYGYTF.

This clonotype is identified as medium-sized from frequency. V usage is TRBV6-5 and J usage is TRBJ2-7; no DNA is available, so the TRBD1 call from TCRdb remains unchecked. Germline CDR1 and CDR2: MNHEY and SVGAGI. This CDR3 region has 14 residues. Here the CDR3 reads CASTSWDRSYEQYF.

The J gene is TRBJ1-5, the V gene TRBV5-4; TCRdb names TRBD1, which stays unverified in the absence of DNA. Germline CDR1 SGHNT, CDR2 YYREEE (reference sequence). This CDR3 region has 16 residues. Here the CDR3 reads CASSPFEGGSNQPQHF.

The chain recombines TRBV13 with TRBJ2-7; TCRdb names TRBD1, which stays unverified in the absence of DNA. Germline V gene data show CDR1 as PRHDT and CDR2 as FYEKMQ (reference sequence). The CDR3 spans 13 residues. The CDR3 spells CASSSMTGYEQYF.

This chain links TRBV28 with TRBJ2-1. The germline CDR1 and CDR2 sequences are MDHEN and SYDVKM. The CDR3 totals 13 residues. The CDR3 sequence: CASSLIQANEQFF.

By frequency, this clonotype is medium-sized. The rearrangement links TRBV5-6 to TRBJ2-7; lacking DNA, the TRBD1 call made by TCRdb goes unchecked. The CDR3 length is 15 residues. Per the germline V gene, CDR1 is SGHDT and CDR2 is YYEEEE. The CDR3 reads CASSLARGADYEQYF.

The J gene is TRBJ2-7, the V gene TRBV6-6; TCRdb's D gene call, TRBD1, goes unchecked for lack of DNA. Per germline, CDR1 MNHNY and CDR2 SVGAGI (reference sequence). This CDR3 has 14 amino acids. This CDR3 reads CASSSGQGNHEQYF.

The CDR3 here is CASSLVLGGSDDEQFF. The chain combines TRBV5-4 with TRBJ2-1; the D gene TCRdb calls, TRBD2, cannot be checked with no DNA. CDR3 length: 16 amino acids. The germline V gene has CDR1 SGHNT and CDR2 YYREEE (reference sequence).

This clonotype registers medium-sized by frequency. The V call is TRBV30, the J call TRBJ2-1; the TRBD2 assignment by TCRdb is unverifiable without DNA. Germline-derived CDR1 and CDR2 are GTSNPN and SVGIG (reference sequence). This CDR3 has 16 amino acids. The CDR3 protein is CAWSPFSGLYDNEQFF.

The V gene is TRBV20-1, the J gene TRBJ2-4; TCRdb lists TRBD2, though no DNA is available to test this call. Germline values: CDR1 DFQATT, CDR2 SNEGSKA (reference sequence). The CDR3 consists of 14 residues. CDR3 region: CSAGRASGKNIQYF.

The chain uses TRBV20-1 and TRBJ2-3. Germline values: CDR1 DFQATT, CDR2 SNEGSKA (reference sequence). CDR3 length equals 12 residues. CDR3 amino acids: CSARVGQDTQYF.